Described below is a single T cell receptor beta chain sequence and its context. The CDR3 runs 17 residues. With 6 bases clipped from V and 2 bases from J, the junction kept 13 bases outside the gene matches. The protocol was immunoSEQ multiplex PCR, while the TCRdb copy is restricted to in-frame clones and leaves out a portion. The sample carries 290,000 or so clones, about 88% recorded once. The record originates from a study of blood T cell repertoires in COVID-19. For the study at large: Collection of acute and convalescent COVID-19 samples took place in the United States, Italy and Spain.

The TCR originated in a man between 65 and 80 years old with acute or convalescent COVID-19. The chain has TRBV23-1 and TRBJ2-3, with TRBD2 matching 8 bases. TRBV23-1 is annotated as an ORF whose role is uncertain. Sequencing input: peripheral blood. The chain's CDR3 is CASRALSGAPYTDTQYF. The CDR3 DNA reads TGCGCCAGCAGAGCCCTTAGCGGGGCCCCTTACACAGATACGCAGTATTTT.